The 20 T cell receptor beta chains in this list originate from one sample, sequenced in a study of T cells expressing NK-cell markers. TCRdb reanalyzed the 5' RACE reads and collapses them to one entry per CDR3 protein, without DNA. The sample table includes about 400,000 distinct CDR3 sequences. The material sequenced was blood T cells: a sorted CD56 or NKG2C T cell subset, CD4+ or CD8+ T cells, or bulk PBMC T cells (not recorded which). All receptors come from a woman aged 50 to 65 in good health.

The chain joins TRBV3-1 to TRBJ1-3; there is no DNA to check the TCRdb D call of TRBD1. CDR3 length: 14 amino acids. Germline CDR1 is LGHDT and CDR2 is YNNKEL (reference sequence). The chain's CDR3 is CASSHQGGGNTIYF.

The chain couples TRBV29-1 to TRBJ1-1. CDR3 length: 17 amino acids. The germline V gene has CDR1 SQVTM and CDR2 ANQGSEA. CDR3 in amino acids: CRASARGGGLMNTEAFF.

The rearrangement uses TRBV5-1 and TRBJ2-1; no DNA is available, so the TRBD2 call from TCRdb remains unchecked. The CDR3 runs to 16 residues. Germline CDR1 is SGHRS and CDR2 is YFSETQ. The CDR3 sequence: CASSDTSGRAYNEQFF.

CDR3 protein: CASSSGPGHLFF. The genes are TRBV12-3 or TRBV12-4 and TRBJ1-4; TCRdb calls TRBD1, which cannot be checked without DNA. CDR3 size: 12 residues.

The chain employs TRBV4-1 and TRBJ2-3; without DNA, the TCRdb call of TRBD2 cannot be checked. Germline values: CDR1 MGHRA, CDR2 YSYEKL. The CDR3 covers 17 residues. The CDR3 here is CASSQERDYESTDTQYF.

The rearrangement links TRBV18 to TRBJ2-5; with no DNA, the TCRdb D assignment of TRBD1 cannot be verified. CDR3 size: 13 residues. CDR1 and CDR2 (germline): KGHSH, LQKENI. The CDR3 sequence is CASSPKGGETQYF. The full variable domain, completed using reference TRBV18 and TRBJ2-5, is NAGVMQNPRHLVRRRGQEARLRCSPMKGHSHVYWYRQLPEEGLKFMVYLQKENIIDESGMPKERFSAEFPKEGPSILRIQQVVRGDSAAYFCASSPKGGETQYFGPGTRLLVL.

J is TRBJ1-2 and V is TRBV18; TCRdb names TRBD1, which stays unverified in the absence of DNA. Germline V CDR1 and CDR2: KGHSH, LQKENI. CDR3 size: 14 residues. CDR3 in amino acids: CASSPSGANYGYTF.

This sequence joins TRBV5-5 and TRBJ1-1; without DNA, the TCRdb call of TRBD1 cannot be checked. The CDR3 has 14 amino acids. CDR1 and CDR2 from the germline V gene are SGHKS and YYEKEE (reference sequence). CDR3 residues: CASSYPGGDTEAFF.

This chain uses TRBV14 with TRBJ2-5; TCRdb reports TRBD1, a call that lacks DNA to check it against. Germline V gene sequence: CDR1 SGHDN, CDR2 FVKESK. The CDR3 covers 16 residues. CDR3 amino acids: CASSPQNRGRRETQYF. The full variable domain, rest sourced from reference TRBV14 and TRBJ2-5, is EAGVTQFPSHSVIEKGQTVTLRCDPISGHDNLYWYRRVMGKEIKFLLHFVKESKQDESGMPNNRFLAERTGGTYSTLKVQPAELEDSGVYFCASSPQNRGRRETQYFGPGTRLLVL.

The J gene is TRBJ1-1, the V gene TRBV10-1. CDR1 and CDR2 (germline): WNHNN, SYGVQD (reference sequence). The length of the CDR3 is 16 residues. The CDR3 loop reads CASSVSDLGGRREAFF.

The CDR3 spells CASSRTGRTYNEQFF. The rearrangement joins TRBV5-5 to TRBJ2-1. Germline lookup yields CDR1 SGHKS and CDR2 YYEKEE (reference sequence). There are 15 residues in the CDR3.

V is TRBV14 and J is TRBJ1-2; there is no DNA to check the TCRdb D call of TRBD1. Looked up from germline, CDR1 is SGHDN and CDR2 is FVKESK. This CDR3 has 14 amino acids. CDR3 sequence: CASSQAQGAGGYTF.

This rearrangement joins TRBV12-3 or TRBV12-4 to TRBJ2-5; TCRdb lists TRBD1, though no DNA is available to test this call. CDR3 length: 16 residues. CDR3 residues: CASSLSGTGGRETQYF.

The chain joins TRBV18 to TRBJ1-2; TCRdb names TRBD1, which stays unverified in the absence of DNA. The V gene's germline CDR1 is KGHSH and CDR2 LQKENI. This CDR3 is built from 14 residues. CDR3 amino acids: CASSPIDRGEGYTF.

The gene calls are TRBV3-1 and TRBJ2-4; checking the TCRdb D call of TRBD2 is not possible without DNA. The CDR3 is made up of 18 amino acids. Germline V lookup: CDR1 LGHDT, CDR2 YNNKEL (reference sequence). The CDR3 here is CASTPSLGAGTQEGIQYF.

The chain links TRBV20-1 to TRBJ2-3. The germline V gene encodes CDR1 DFQATT and CDR2 SNEGSKA (reference sequence). This CDR3 contains 16 residues. This CDR3 reads CSARDALRLTGDTQYF.

The CDR3 region is CASSPNRAGSYNEQFF. The V gene is TRBV18, the J gene TRBJ2-1; TCRdb selects TRBD2, and the lack of DNA leaves this call unchecked. This CDR3 is 16 amino acids long. Germline V gene lookup returns CDR1 KGHSH and CDR2 LQKENI.

V and J are TRBV6-5 and TRBJ2-2. Germline lookup yields CDR1 MNHEY and CDR2 SVGAGI. CDR3 size: 14 residues. The CDR3 spells CASYGVSNTGELFF.

V and J are TRBV5-6 and TRBJ2-1. Germline loops: CDR1 SGHDT, CDR2 YYEEEE. The CDR3 consists of 17 residues. CDR3 in amino acids: CASSLVAPWSSYNEQFF.

V and J are TRBV12-3 or TRBV12-4 and TRBJ1-1; absent DNA, TCRdb's TRBD1 call cannot be checked. The CDR3 runs to 13 residues. CDR3: CASSYRGLSEAFF.